The 28 T cell receptor beta chains reported below all come from one sample, sequenced in a study of control samples from healthy donors and cancer patients. Sequencing was performed with immunoSEQ multiplex PCR; in TCRdb, only in-frame clones are kept and a portion is missing. The sample records about 78,000 clones, around nine tenths being singletons. Sequencing was carried out using blood. The receptors here all came from a woman aged 60-70 years in good health.

The J gene is TRBJ1-2, the V gene TRBV7-2; TRBD1 aligns across 7 bases. J was trimmed by 4 bases and V by 4 bases; bases with no gene match: 15. Germline CDR1 reads SGHTA; CDR2 reads FQGNSA. The CDR3 has 17 amino acids. The CDR3 protein is CASSSAIGQAGGYGYTF. In nucleotides, the CDR3 is TGTGCCAGCAGCTCCGCGATAGGACAGGCTGGGGGCTATGGCTACACCTTC.

The chain recombines TRBV5-8 with TRBJ1-2; maybe TRBD1 (5 bases). Trimming took 1 base from V and 0 from J, leaving 16 bases between them. This CDR3 has 17 residues. The V gene's germline CDR1 is SGHTS and CDR2 YDEGEE. CDR3 in DNA: TGTGCCAGCAGCTTGTTCCCCTACGGAGGGGCTAACTATGGCTACACCTTC. Translating it yields CASSLFPYGGANYGYTF.

The chain has TRBV5-6 and TRBJ2-1; D might be TRBD2 (5 bases). V was cut by 0 bases and J by 6 bases, with 25 bases left in between. Germline CDR1 SGHDT, CDR2 YYEEEE. The CDR3 covers 19 residues. The CDR3 nucleotides read TGTGCCAGCAGCTTGGCCCACCTAACTAGGTCTTGGGGTCGCAATGAGCAGTTCTTC. Protein sequence: CASSLAHLTRSWGRNEQFF.

The chain links TRBV30 to TRBJ1-1; perhaps TRBD1 as D (5 bases). CDR1 is GTSNPN and CDR2 is SVGIG in the germline V gene (reference sequence). The V gene lost 4 bases and the J gene lost 3 bases, with 15 bases spanning the gap. This CDR3 is built from 14 residues. CDR3 in DNA: TGTGCCTGGACCTCTTGGGAGGGGTACACTGAAGCTTTCTTT. This sequence encodes CAWTSWEGYTEAFF.

The chain uses TRBV6-6 and TRBJ1-2, with D unclear. CDR3 length: 13 amino acids. The germline V gene encodes CDR1 MNHNY and CDR2 SVGAGI (reference sequence). Deletions cut 6 bases from V and 5 bases from J, with 13 bases between. CDR3 sequence: CASSPTQSYGYTF. The CDR3 DNA reads as TGTGCCAGCAGCCCCACTCAGTCTTATGGCTACACCTTC.

The CDR3 protein is CASSTYGETQYF. The CDR3 DNA is TGTGCCAGCTCCACCTACGGAGAGACCCAGTACTTC. The chain recombines TRBV18 with TRBJ2-5; D call uncertain. The V end was cut by 6 bases, the J end by 4 bases, with 9 bases between. The germline gives CDR1 KGHSH, CDR2 LQKENI. The CDR3 spans 12 residues. Full variable domain (remainder filled in from reference TRBV18 and TRBJ2-5): NAGVMQNPRHLVRRRGQEARLRCSPMKGHSHVYWYRQLPEEGLKFMVYLQKENIIDESGMPKERFSAEFPKEGPSILRIQQVVRGDSAAYFCASSTYGETQYFGPGTRLLVL.

V is TRBV14 and J is TRBJ2-3; D ambiguous. This CDR3 has 14 residues. CDR1 and CDR2 (germline): SGHDN, FVKESK. Between the trimmed V and J ends, which lost 2 bases and 4 bases, there was a span of 10 bases. Here the CDR3 DNA reads TGTGCCAGCAGCCAAATGACATCAGCAGATACGCAGTATTTT. Protein: CASSQMTSADTQYF.

The chain couples TRBV5-1 to TRBJ1-2; tentatively, D is TRBD1 (5 bases). CDR1 is SGHRS, CDR2 YFSETQ, per germline. The CDR3 is made up of 17 amino acids. V was cut by 4 bases and J by 2 bases, with 21 bases left in between. This CDR3 reads CASSGAGGYNANYGYTF. The CDR3 bases are TGCGCCAGCAGCGGGGCGGGAGGCTATAATGCAAACTATGGCTACACCTTC.

The gene calls are TRBV6-4 and TRBJ1-1; D gene uncertain. V lost 4 bases and J 2 bases, leaving 11 bases between the germline ends. This CDR3 has 14 residues. In germline, CDR1 is MRHNA, CDR2 SNTAGT. The CDR3 loop reads CASSVLSGNTEAFF. The CDR3 DNA reads as TGTGCCAGCAGTGTCCTCTCAGGTAACACTGAAGCTTTCTTT.

The rearrangement uses TRBV5-6 and TRBJ1-2, with D hard to call. This CDR3 is 14 amino acids long. Germline lookup yields CDR1 SGHDT and CDR2 YYEEEE. Trimming shortened V by 2 bases and J by 0 bases, and 8 bases separated the two germline ends. The CDR3: CASSFRATNYGYTF. The CDR3 DNA reads TGTGCCAGCAGCTTTAGGGCCACTAACTATGGCTACACCTTC.

For the CDR3, the DNA is TGTGCCAGTAGCCGGACCTGGGGGGCGCCGGGAAACACCATATATTTT. It is translated as CASSRTWGAPGNTIYF. The chain joins TRBV19 to TRBJ1-3, with TRBD1 as a possible D gene (6 bases). V was cut by 6 bases and J by 4 bases, with 19 bases left in between. The germline CDR1 and CDR2 sequences are LNHDA and SQIVND (reference sequence). This CDR3 is built from 16 residues.

J is TRBJ1-1 and V is TRBV10-3, with 8 bases fitting TRBD1. Germline-derived CDR1 and CDR2 are ENHRY and SYGVKD. V lost 3 bases and J lost 4; bases outside the gene matches: 1. This CDR3 contains 13 residues. CDR3 protein: CAISDTGGTEAFF. The CDR3 DNA reads as TGTGCCATCAGTGATACAGGGGGCACTGAAGCTTTCTTT.

The V call is TRBV29-1, the J call TRBJ2-1, with 11 bases that match TRBD2. Germline trimming cut 6 bases from V and 3 bases from J; bases unmatched to any gene: 7. The CDR3 spans 15 residues. Germline loops: CDR1 SQVTM, CDR2 ANQGSEA. The CDR3 DNA reads TGCAGCGTCAGAGAAGGACTAGCGGGCTACAATGAGCAGTTCTTC. Its protein is CSVREGLAGYNEQFF.

The chain recombines TRBV18 with TRBJ1-1; D not resolved. The germline V gene has CDR1 KGHSH and CDR2 LQKENI. V gave up 0 bases and J gave up 2 bases, with 10 bases separating them. CDR3 size: 15 residues. CDR3 sequence reads: CASSPPAGSNTEAFF. CDR3 sequence (DNA): TGTGCCAGCTCACCACCAGCAGGCTCCAACACTGAAGCTTTCTTT.

This clone was detected once. The chain carries TRBV7-9 and TRBJ1-6; 9 positions match TRBD1. V dropped 3 bases and J dropped 9; count of bases not matched to a gene: 3. CDR1 and CDR2 (germline): SEHNR, FQNEAQ (reference sequence). The CDR3 is 14 amino acids. CDR3 coding DNA: TGTGCCAGCAGCTTCGGACAGGGGTCTTCACCCCTCCACTTT. Its translation is CASSFGQGSSPLHF.

V usage is TRBV7-2 and J usage is TRBJ2-5; D is uncertain. The CDR3 contains 13 residues. Trimming cost V 5 bases and J 9 bases, with 16 bases left between them. Germline V gene lookup returns CDR1 SGHTA and CDR2 FQGNSA. The CDR3 nucleotides are TGTGCCAGCAGCGGCGAAAGGTGGAAGGCCCAGTACTTC. Its protein is CASSGERWKAQYF.

This CDR3 is CASSKPGTGGYGYTF. The CDR3 nucleotides read TGTGCCAGCAGTAAACCCGGGACAGGGGGCTATGGCTACACCTTC. The V and J genes are TRBV6-5 and TRBJ1-2; 11 bases agree with TRBD1. The germline CDR1 and CDR2 sequences are MNHEY and SVGAGI. The V segment lost 5 bases and the J segment 4 bases; nucleotides outside the gene matches: 6. CDR3 length: 15 residues.

The chain employs TRBV18 and TRBJ1-1; TRBD1 aligns across 9 bases. V dropped 3 bases and J dropped 0; count of bases not matched to a gene: 2. Germline values: CDR1 KGHSH, CDR2 LQKENI. This CDR3 region has 15 residues. The CDR3 sequence: CASSPGQGMNTEAFF. Here the CDR3 DNA reads TGTGCCAGCTCACCCGGACAGGGGATGAACACTGAAGCTTTCTTT.

The gene calls are TRBV30 and TRBJ1-2; D unclear. The CDR3 covers 12 residues. Germline V gene sequence: CDR1 GTSNPN, CDR2 SVGIG (reference sequence). V was trimmed by 3 bases and J by 5 bases, leaving 10 bases between them. The CDR3 nucleotides are TGTGCCTGGAGCCCCGGTGTGTATGGCTACACCTTC. Translating it yields CAWSPGVYGYTF.

The chain employs TRBV4-3 and TRBJ2-3; 9 bases are a match to TRBD2. This CDR3 spans 18 amino acids. V shed 5 bases and J 0 bases; nucleotides not matched to a gene: 12. CDR1 LGHNA and CDR2 YSLEER come from the germline V gene. CDR3 protein: CASSTLPPAGGSTDTQYF. The CDR3 DNA reads TGCGCCAGCAGCACCCTCCCCCCAGCGGGAGGCAGCACAGATACGCAGTATTTT.

This sequence joins TRBV30 and TRBJ2-1; D tentatively fits TRBD1 or TRBD2 (6 bases each). Per the germline V gene, CDR1 is GTSNPN and CDR2 is SVGIG (reference sequence). V was pared by 8 bases and J by 9 bases, with 23 bases between. This CDR3 is 14 amino acids long. The CDR3 sequence: CAISRGPFRPEQFF. In nucleotides, the CDR3 is TGTGCCATCTCCCGGGGGCCCTTTCGCCCTGAGCAGTTCTTC. Looking up the rest from reference TRBV30 and TRBJ2-1 gives the full variable domain: SQTIHQWPATLVQPVGSPLSLECTVEGTSNPNLYWYRQAAGRGLQLLFYSVGIGQISSEVPQNLSASRPQDRQFILSSKKLLLSDSGFYLCAISRGPFRPEQFFGPGTRLTVL.

The chain is built from TRBV7-2 and TRBJ2-5, with 7 bases aligning to TRBD2. The germline V gene encodes CDR1 SGHTA and CDR2 FQGNSA. The junction had 11 bases not matched to a gene; V was cut back by 5 bases and J by 5 bases. The length of the CDR3 is 15 residues. CDR3 nucleotide sequence: TGTGCCAGCAGCCCCCGGGGCGGGAGATATGAGACCCAGTACTTC. This gives the protein CASSPRGGRYETQYF.

The chain uses TRBV30 and TRBJ1-4; maybe TRBD1 (5 bases). This CDR3 has 16 residues. CDR1 and CDR2 from the germline V gene are GTSNPN and SVGIG (reference sequence). Trimming pared 3 bases from V and 0 bases from J, leaving 14 bases between. This CDR3 is CAWRGTNSATNEKLFF. The CDR3 nucleotides are TGTGCCTGGAGAGGGACCAACAGCGCAACTAATGAAAAACTGTTTTTT.

The J gene is TRBJ1-1, the V gene TRBV5-6; D is unresolved. This CDR3 is built from 14 residues. V lost 4 bases, J lost 5 bases, and 15 bases lay in between. The germline V gene has CDR1 SGHDT and CDR2 YYEEEE. In DNA, the CDR3 is TGTGCCAGCAGCCTTGTCCCAGTGGGAACTGAAGCTTTCTTT. Protein: CASSLVPVGTEAFF.

The chain uses TRBV5-5 and TRBJ1-2; D gene unclear. Trimming removed 0 bases from V and 8 bases from J, with 8 bases in between. Germline V gene sequence: CDR1 SGHKS, CDR2 YYEKEE (reference sequence). The CDR3 sequence is 12 residues long. In DNA form, the CDR3 reads TGTGCCAGCAGCTTGGGGACGGAGGGCTACACCTTC. It is translated as CASSLGTEGYTF.

This chain links TRBV29-1 with TRBJ2-1; 13 nucleotides agree with TRBD2. V lost 6 bases, J lost 3 bases, and 8 bases stayed unmatched. CDR3 length: 16 amino acids. Germline V CDR1 and CDR2: SQVTM, ANQGSEA. This chain's CDR3 is CSVAGLAGAIYNEQFF. CDR3 bases: TGCAGCGTAGCCGGACTAGCGGGAGCGATCTACAATGAGCAGTTCTTC.

The DNA for the CDR3 is TGTGCCAGCAGTTACACGTTCGGGACAGGGGGGAATCAGCCCCAGCATTTT. It is translated as CASSYTFGTGGNQPQHF. This sequence joins TRBV6-2 or TRBV6-3 and TRBJ1-5; 11 nucleotides match TRBD1. The CDR3 extends over 17 amino acids. The V and J ends lost 2 bases and 4 bases, in that order; junction bases with no gene match: 7. Per the germline V gene, CDR1 is MNHEY and CDR2 is SVGEGT.

The chain combines TRBV6-2 or TRBV6-3 with TRBJ1-2, with no clear D. V shed 2 bases and J shed 4 bases, with 5 bases lying between them. From germline, CDR1 is MNHEY and CDR2 SVGEGT. This CDR3 is 12 amino acids long. This CDR3 is CASSYAPYGYTF. The CDR3 DNA reads TGTGCCAGCAGTTACGCCCCCTATGGCTACACCTTC.